This T cell receptor beta chain derives from a study of cytomegalovirus exposure and HLA in healthy donors. Study-level points and caveats: Reports state that TCR beta sequences accurately predicted most subjects' HLA-A and HLA-B alleles. Across HLA loci, a later analysis found differing TCR association rates, with DRB1 most and HLA-C fewest.

Regarding this clone: Its cognate antigen is unknown.

A multiplex PCR was run with 60 Vbeta primers and 13 Jbeta primers. Using immunoSEQ multiplex PCR, the repertoire was profiled, and TCRdb retains in-frame clones only, with some absent. The sample yields some 130,000 clones, about 70% seen once. The CDR3 is 15 residues long. Germline V gives CDR1 SGHRS, CDR2 YFSETQ. The V end lost 3 bases, the J end lost 5 bases, and 17 bases lay between the germline ends. Input material: PBMCs. This TCR was sampled from a man aged 40-50 years in good health and CMV-seronegative. The chain combines TRBV5-1 with TRBJ2-5, with TRBD2 as a possible D gene (6 bases). The DNA of the CDR3 is TGCGCCAGCAGCTCGCCCGGGGCAGGGAGGGAGACCCAGTACTTC. Translated, it gives CASSSPGAGRETQYF.